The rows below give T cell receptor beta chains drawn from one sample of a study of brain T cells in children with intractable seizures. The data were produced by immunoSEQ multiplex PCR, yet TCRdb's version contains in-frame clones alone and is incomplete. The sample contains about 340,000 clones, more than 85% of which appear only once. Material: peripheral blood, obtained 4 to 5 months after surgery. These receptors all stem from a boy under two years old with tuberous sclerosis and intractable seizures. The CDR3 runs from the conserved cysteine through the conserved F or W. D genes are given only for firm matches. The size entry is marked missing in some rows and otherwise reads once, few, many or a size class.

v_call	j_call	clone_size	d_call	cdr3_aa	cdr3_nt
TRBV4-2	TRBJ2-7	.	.	CASSHTEASYEQYF	TGTGCCAGCAGCCACACGGAAGCTAGCTACGAGCAGTACTTC
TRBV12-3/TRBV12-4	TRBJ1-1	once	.	CASSLVLDTEAFF	TGTGCCAGCAGTTTAGTCTTGGACACTGAAGCTTTCTTT
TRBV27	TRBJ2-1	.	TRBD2	CASSLLQGAAGEMYEQFF	TGTGCCAGCAGCTTATTACAGGGTGCAGCGGGAGAGATGTATGAGCAGTTCTTC
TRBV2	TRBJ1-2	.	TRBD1	CASRTGWVDGYTF	TGTGCCAGCCGGACAGGATGGGTGGATGGCTACACCTTC
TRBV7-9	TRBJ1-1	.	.	CASSSVGRKGNTEAFF	TGTGCCAGCAGTTCAGTAGGGCGGAAGGGGAACACTGAAGCTTTCTTT
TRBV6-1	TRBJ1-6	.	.	CASSEERGADPYNSPLHF	TGTGCCAGCAGTGAAGAACGGGGCGCAGACCCCTATAATTCACCCCTCCACTTT
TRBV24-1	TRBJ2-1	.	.	CATSDFGLANEQFF	TGTGCCACCAGTGATTTCGGGCTAGCCAATGAGCAGTTCTTC
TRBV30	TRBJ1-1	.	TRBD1	CAWNVPGTGGTEAFF	TGTGCCTGGAATGTACCGGGGACAGGTGGTACTGAAGCTTTCTTT
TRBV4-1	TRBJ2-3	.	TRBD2	CASSHEAGAIQPQYF	TGCGCCAGCAGCCATGAAGCGGGAGCCATTCAACCGCAGTATTTT
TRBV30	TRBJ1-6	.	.	CAWSPLVQGSPLHF	TGTGCCTGGAGCCCCCTTGTGCAGGGATCACCCCTCCACTTT
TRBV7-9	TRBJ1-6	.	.	CASTLWGNSPLHF	TGTGCCAGCACCCTGTGGGGTAATTCACCCCTCCACTTT
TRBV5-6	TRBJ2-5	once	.	CASSLDWDRNYQETQYF	TGTGCCAGCAGCTTGGACTGGGACCGAAATTACCAAGAGACCCAGTACTTC
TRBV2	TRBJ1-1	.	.	CASSEDLSGVVVRGEPFF	TGTGCCAGCAGTGAGGACTTGTCGGGAGTTGTAGTAAGAGGGGAACCTTTCTTT
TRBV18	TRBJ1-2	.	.	CASSQRDTQGGYTF	TGTGCCAGCTCCCAAAGGGACACCCAAGGTGGCTACACCTTC
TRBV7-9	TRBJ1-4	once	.	CASSPVGVDTGEKLFF	TGTGCCAGCAGCCCAGTTGGGGTGGACACCGGGGAAAAACTGTTTTTT
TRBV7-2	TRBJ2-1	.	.	CASSFGPRGEQFF	TGTGCCAGCAGCTTCGGCCCTCGAGGTGAGCAGTTCTTC
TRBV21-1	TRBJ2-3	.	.	CASSWAGTGVGDTQYF	TGTGCCAGCAGCTGGGCCGGGACAGGGGTGGGAGATACGCAGTATTTT
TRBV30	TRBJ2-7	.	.	CAWSVAFSYEQYF	TGTGCCTGGAGTGTGGCCTTCTCCTACGAGCAGTACTTC
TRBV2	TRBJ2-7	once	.	CASARAGSYEQYF	TGTGCCAGCGCCAGAGCGGGCTCCTACGAGCAGTACTTC
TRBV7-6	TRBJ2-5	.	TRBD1	CASSLASGQGSETQYF	TGTGCCAGCAGCTTAGCGTCGGGACAGGGAAGTGAGACCCAGTACTTC
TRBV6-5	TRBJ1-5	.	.	CASKWEYNSNQPQHF	TGTGCCAGCAAGTGGGAGTACAATAGCAATCAGCCCCAGCATTTT
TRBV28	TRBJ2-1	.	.	CASSLAPRDLYNEQFF	TGTGCCAGCAGTCTGGCTCCCCGCGACCTTTACAATGAGCAGTTCTTC
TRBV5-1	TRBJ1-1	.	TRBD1	CASSPATGQNTEAFF	TGCGCCAGCAGCCCGGCGACAGGGCAGAACACTGAAGCTTTCTTT
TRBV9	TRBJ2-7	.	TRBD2	CASSVESSGYYEQYF	TGTGCCAGCAGCGTAGAGTCTAGCGGTTACTACGAGCAGTACTTC
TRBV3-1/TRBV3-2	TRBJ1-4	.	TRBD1	CASSQYTLGGLNEKLFF	TGTGCCAGCAGCCAATACACCCTAGGGGGCCTAAATGAAAAACTGTTTTTT
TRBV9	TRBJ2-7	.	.	CASTPHGGDSYEQYF	TGTGCCAGCACCCCCCACGGGGGCGATTCCTACGAGCAGTACTTC
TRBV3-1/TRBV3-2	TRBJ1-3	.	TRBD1	CASSHRQGTGNTIYF	TGTGCCAGCAGCCATCGACAGGGGACTGGAAACACCATATATTTT
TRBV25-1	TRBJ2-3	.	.	CASSVDTLRTDTQYF	TGTGCCAGCAGTGTTGACACGTTGAGGACAGATACGCAGTATTTT
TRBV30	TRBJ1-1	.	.	CAWRPGNTEAFF	TGTGCCTGGAGGCCCGGGAACACTGAAGCTTTCTTT
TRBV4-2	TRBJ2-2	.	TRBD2	CASSQLLAGVETGELFF	TGTGCCAGCAGCCAACTTTTAGCGGGAGTTGAAACCGGGGAGCTGTTTTTT
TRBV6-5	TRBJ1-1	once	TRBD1	CASSLRTGRISEAFF	TGTGCCAGCAGTCTAAGGACAGGGAGAATCTCTGAAGCTTTCTTT
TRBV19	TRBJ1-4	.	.	CASSTDMPMNEKLFF	TGTGCCAGTAGTACGGACATGCCTATGAATGAAAAACTGTTTTTT
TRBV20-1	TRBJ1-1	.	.	CSAPGTEAFF	TGCAGTGCTCCCGGGACAGAAGCTTTCTTT
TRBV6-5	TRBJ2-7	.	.	CASSRTDTGGEQYF	TGTGCCAGCAGTCGGACAGATACTGGGGGGGAGCAGTACTTC
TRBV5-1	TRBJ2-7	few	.	CASSPWDGTYEQYF	TGCGCCAGCAGCCCGTGGGACGGTACCTACGAGCAGTACTTC
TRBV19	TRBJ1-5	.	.	CASSIGGKGQPQHF	TGTGCCAGTAGTATAGGGGGAAAGGGACAGCCCCAGCATTTT
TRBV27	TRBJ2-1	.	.	CASRQYNEQFF	TGTGCCAGCAGGCAATATAATGAGCAGTTCTTC
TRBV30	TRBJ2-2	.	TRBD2	CAWSDLRASGGRNTGELFF	TGTGCCTGGAGTGACTTGCGGGCTAGCGGGGGTAGGAACACCGGGGAGCTGTTTTTT
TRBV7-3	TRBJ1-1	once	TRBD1	CASSPRDREAFF	TGTGCCAGCAGCCCCCGGGACAGGGAGGCTTTCTTT
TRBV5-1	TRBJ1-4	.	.	CASSLTDHEEKLFF	TGCGCCAGCAGCCTGACAGATCATGAGGAAAAACTGTTTTTT
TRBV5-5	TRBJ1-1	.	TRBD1	CASSRTTGPTEAFF	TGTGCCAGCAGCCGAACGACAGGGCCCACTGAAGCTTTCTTT
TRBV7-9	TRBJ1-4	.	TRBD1	CASSPQGGEKLFF	TGTGCCAGCAGCCCGCAGGGGGGGGAAAAACTGTTTTTT
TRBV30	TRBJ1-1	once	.	CAWSLTGRTEAFF	TGTGCCTGGAGTTTAACAGGGAGGACTGAAGCTTTCTTT
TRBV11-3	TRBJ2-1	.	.	CASSTPDGGNGYNEQFF	TGTGCCAGCAGCACCCCCGATGGGGGGAATGGGTACAATGAGCAGTTCTTC
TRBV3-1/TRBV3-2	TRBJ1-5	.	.	CASSLGVDQPQHF	TGTGCCAGCAGCCTGGGGGTGGATCAGCCCCAGCATTTT
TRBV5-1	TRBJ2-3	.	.	CASSVNRLTDTQYF	TGCGCCAGCAGCGTGAACAGGTTGACAGATACGCAGTATTTT
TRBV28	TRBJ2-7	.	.	CASRLQGRDEQYF	TGTGCCAGCAGGCTACAGGGGAGGGACGAGCAGTACTTC
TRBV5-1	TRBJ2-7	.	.	CASSWGSTYEQYF	TGCGCCAGCAGCTGGGGCAGCACCTACGAGCAGTACTTC
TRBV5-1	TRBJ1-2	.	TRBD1	CASSLEGQGDGYTF	TGCGCCAGCAGCTTGGAGGGACAGGGGGATGGCTACACCTTC
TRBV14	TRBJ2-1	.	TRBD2	CASSQEGSGRTYEQFF	TGTGCCAGCAGCCAAGAGGGGAGCGGGAGAACCTATGAGCAGTTCTTC
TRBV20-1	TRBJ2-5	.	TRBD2	CSASPPSGDLETQYF	TGCAGTGCTAGTCCTCCTAGCGGAGATTTGGAGACCCAGTACTTC
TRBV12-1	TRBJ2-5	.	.	CASSFGVQGETQYF	TGTGCCAGCAGCTTTGGAGTTCAGGGAGAGACCCAGTACTTC
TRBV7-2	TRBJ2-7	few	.	CASSPSAGHSSYEQYF	TGTGCCAGCAGCCCGTCTGCGGGGCACAGCTCCTACGAGCAGTACTTC
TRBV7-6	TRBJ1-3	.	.	CASSLEVGGSGNTIYF	TGTGCCAGCAGCTTAGAAGTAGGGGGCTCTGGAAACACCATATATTTT